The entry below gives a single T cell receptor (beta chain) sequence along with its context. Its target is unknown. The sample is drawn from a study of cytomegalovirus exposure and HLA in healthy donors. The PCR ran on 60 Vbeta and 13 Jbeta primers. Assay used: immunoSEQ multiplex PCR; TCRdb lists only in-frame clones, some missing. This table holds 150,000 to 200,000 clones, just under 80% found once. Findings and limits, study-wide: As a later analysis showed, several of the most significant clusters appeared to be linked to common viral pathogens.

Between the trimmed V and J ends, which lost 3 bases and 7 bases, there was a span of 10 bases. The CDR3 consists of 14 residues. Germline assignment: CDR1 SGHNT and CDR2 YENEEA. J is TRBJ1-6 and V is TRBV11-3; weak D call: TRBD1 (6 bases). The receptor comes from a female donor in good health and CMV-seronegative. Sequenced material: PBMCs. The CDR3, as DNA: TGTGCCAGCAGCTTGTCAGGGGAAAATTCACCCCTCCACTTT. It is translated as CASSLSGENSPLHF.